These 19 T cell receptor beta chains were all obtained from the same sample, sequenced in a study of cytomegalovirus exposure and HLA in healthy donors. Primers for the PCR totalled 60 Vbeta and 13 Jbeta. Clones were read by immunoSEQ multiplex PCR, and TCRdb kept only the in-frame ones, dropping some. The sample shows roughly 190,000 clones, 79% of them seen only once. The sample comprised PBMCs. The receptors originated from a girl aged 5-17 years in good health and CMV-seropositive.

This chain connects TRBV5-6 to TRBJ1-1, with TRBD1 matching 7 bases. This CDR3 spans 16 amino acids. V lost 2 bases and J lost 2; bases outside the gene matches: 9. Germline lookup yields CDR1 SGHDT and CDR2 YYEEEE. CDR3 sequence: CASSLQGPQINTEAFF. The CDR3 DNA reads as TGTGCCAGCAGCTTACAGGGGCCACAGATAAACACTGAAGCTTTCTTT.

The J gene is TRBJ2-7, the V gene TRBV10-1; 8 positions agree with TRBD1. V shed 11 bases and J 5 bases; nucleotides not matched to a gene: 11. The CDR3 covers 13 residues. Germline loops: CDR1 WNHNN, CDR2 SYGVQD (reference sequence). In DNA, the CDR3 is TGCGCCGTTTCAAGGGACAGGATAAACGAGCAGTACTTC. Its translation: CAVSRDRINEQYF.

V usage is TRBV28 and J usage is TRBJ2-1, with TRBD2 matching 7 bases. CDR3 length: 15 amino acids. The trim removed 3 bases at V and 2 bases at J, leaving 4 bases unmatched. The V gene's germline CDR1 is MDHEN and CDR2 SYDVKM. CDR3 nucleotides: TGTGCCAGCAGTTTGGTAGCGGGTCCCTACAATGAGCAGTTCTTC. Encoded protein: CASSLVAGPYNEQFF.

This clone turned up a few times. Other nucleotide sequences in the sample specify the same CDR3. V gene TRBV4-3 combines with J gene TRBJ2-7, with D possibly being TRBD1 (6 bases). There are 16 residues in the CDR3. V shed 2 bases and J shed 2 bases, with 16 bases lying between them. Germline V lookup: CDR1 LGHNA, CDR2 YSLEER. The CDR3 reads CASSQTRPQGPYEQYF. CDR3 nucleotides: TGCGCCAGCAGCCAAACCCGCCCCCAGGGGCCCTACGAGCAGTACTTC.

The CDR3 loop is CSATGTASYEQYF. The DNA for the CDR3 is TGCAGCGCAACCGGGACTGCCTCCTACGAGCAGTACTTC. The rearrangement uses TRBV29-1 and TRBJ2-7; possible D gene TRBD2, 6 bases. This CDR3 has 13 residues. The V gene lost 7 bases and the J gene lost 0 bases, with 13 bases spanning the gap. Germline V CDR1 and CDR2: SQVTM, ANQGSEA.

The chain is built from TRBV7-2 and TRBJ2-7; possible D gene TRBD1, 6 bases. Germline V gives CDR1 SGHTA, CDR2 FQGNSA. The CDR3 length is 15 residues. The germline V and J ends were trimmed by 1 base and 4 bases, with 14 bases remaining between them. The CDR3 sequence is CASSLVLGQSYEQYF. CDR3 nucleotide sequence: TGTGCCAGCAGCTTAGTGTTGGGACAAAGTTACGAGCAGTACTTC.

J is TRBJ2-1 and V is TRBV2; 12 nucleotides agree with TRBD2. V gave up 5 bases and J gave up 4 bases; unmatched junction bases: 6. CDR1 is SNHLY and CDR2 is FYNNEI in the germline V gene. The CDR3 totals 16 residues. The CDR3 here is CASSFRLAGVYNEQFF. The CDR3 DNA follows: TGTGCCAGCAGTTTCCGACTAGCGGGGGTATACAATGAGCAGTTCTTC.

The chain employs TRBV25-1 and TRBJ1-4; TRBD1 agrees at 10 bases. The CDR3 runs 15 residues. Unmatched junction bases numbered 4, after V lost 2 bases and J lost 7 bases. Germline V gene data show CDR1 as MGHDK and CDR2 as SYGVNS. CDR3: CASSEDRGPSEKLFF. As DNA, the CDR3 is TGTGCCAGCAGTGAAGACAGGGGGCCTTCTGAAAAACTGTTTTTT.

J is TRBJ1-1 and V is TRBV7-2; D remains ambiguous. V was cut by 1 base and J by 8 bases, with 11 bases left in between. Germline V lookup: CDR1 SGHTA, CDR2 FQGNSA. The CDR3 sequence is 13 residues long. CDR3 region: CASSLGSWAEAFF. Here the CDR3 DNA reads TGTGCCAGCAGCTTAGGAAGCTGGGCCGAAGCTTTCTTT.

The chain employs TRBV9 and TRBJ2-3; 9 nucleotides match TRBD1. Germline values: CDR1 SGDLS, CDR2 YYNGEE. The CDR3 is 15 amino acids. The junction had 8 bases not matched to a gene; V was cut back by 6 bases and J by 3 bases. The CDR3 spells CASTIGTGRTDTQYF. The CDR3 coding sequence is TGTGCCAGCACAATAGGGACAGGGAGAACAGATACGCAGTATTTT.

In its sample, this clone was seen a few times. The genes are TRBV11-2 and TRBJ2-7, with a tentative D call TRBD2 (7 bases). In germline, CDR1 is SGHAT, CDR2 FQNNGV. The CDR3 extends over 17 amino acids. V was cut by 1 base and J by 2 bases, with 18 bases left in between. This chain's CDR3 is CASSLARRGPMTYEQYF. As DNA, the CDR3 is TGTGCCAGCAGCTTAGCACGGCGGGGGCCCATGACCTACGAGCAGTACTTC.

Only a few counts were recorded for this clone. The CDR3 loop is CASSAHGLRTDTQYF. The CDR3, as DNA: TGTGCCAGCAGCGCCCATGGACTCCGCACAGATACGCAGTATTTT. The chain recombines TRBV9 with TRBJ2-3; possibly TRBD2 for D (5 bases). Germline V lookup: CDR1 SGDLS, CDR2 YYNGEE. V lost 3 bases and J 1 base, leaving 12 bases between the germline ends. The CDR3 totals 15 residues.

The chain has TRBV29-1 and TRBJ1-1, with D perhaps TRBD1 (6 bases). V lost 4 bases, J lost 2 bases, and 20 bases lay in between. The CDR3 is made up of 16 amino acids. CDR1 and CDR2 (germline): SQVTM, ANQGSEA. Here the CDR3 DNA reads TGCAGCGTTGTCCCGAGAACAGGGACCCCTAACACTGAAGCTTTCTTT. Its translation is CSVVPRTGTPNTEAFF.

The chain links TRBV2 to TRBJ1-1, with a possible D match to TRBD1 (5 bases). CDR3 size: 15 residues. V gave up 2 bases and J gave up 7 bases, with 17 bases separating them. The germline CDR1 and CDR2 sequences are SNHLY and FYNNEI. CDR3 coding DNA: TGTGCCAGCAGTGAAACCGCTGGGGGGATCGGTGAAGCTTTCTTT. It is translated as CASSETAGGIGEAFF.

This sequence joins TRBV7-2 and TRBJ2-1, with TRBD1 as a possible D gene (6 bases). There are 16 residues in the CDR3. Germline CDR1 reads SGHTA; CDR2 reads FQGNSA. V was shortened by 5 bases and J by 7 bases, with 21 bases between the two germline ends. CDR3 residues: CASSPPSAKQGNEQFF. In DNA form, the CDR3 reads TGTGCCAGCAGCCCCCCGAGCGCCAAACAGGGTAATGAGCAGTTCTTC.

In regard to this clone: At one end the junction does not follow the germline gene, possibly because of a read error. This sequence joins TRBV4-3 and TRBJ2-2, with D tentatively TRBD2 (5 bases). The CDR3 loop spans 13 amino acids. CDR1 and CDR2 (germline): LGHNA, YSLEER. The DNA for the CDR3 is TGCGCCAGCAGCCATCGCAGCCACCGGGGAGCTGTTTTT. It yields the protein CASSHRSHRGAVF.

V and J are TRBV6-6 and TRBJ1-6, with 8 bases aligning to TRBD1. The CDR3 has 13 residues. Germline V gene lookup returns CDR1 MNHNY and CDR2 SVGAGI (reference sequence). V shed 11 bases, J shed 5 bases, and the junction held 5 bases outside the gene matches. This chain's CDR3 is CAGGTGDNSPLHF. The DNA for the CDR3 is TGTGCCGGGGGGACAGGAGATAATTCACCCCTCCACTTT.

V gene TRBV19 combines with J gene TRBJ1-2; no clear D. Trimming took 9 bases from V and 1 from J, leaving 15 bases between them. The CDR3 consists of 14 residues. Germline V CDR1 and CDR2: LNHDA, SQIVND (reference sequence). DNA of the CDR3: TGTGCCAGCTTCGAGGCAGGACTTAACTATGGCTACACCTTC. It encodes CASFEAGLNYGYTF.

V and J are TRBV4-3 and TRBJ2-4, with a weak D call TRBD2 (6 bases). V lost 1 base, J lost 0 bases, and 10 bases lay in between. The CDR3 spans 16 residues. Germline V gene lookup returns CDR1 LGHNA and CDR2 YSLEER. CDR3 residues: CASSQGGALAKNIQYF. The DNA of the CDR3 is TGCGCCAGCAGCCAAGGCGGGGCACTAGCCAAAAACATTCAGTACTTC.